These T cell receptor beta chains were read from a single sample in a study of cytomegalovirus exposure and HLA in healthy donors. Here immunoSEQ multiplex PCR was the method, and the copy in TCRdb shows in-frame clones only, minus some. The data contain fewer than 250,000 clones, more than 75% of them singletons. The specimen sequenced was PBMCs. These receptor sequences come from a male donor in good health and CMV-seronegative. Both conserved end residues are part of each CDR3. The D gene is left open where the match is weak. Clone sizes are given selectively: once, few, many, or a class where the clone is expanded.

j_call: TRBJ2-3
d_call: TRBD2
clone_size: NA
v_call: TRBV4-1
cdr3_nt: TGCGCCAGCAGCCCACGGACTAGCGGGAGGGCAGGGGGCGCAGATACGCAGTATTTT
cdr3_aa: CASSPRTSGRAGGADTQYF

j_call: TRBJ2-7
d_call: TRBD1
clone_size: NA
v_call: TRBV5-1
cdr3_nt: TGCGCCAGCAGCTCGACATACTCATTAGACAGGGGCGTCTCCTACGAGCAGTACTTC
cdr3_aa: CASSSTYSLDRGVSYEQYF

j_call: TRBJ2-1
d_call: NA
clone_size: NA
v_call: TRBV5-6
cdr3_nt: TGTGCCAGCAGCTTATCATCGACAGTCTACAATGAGCAGTTCTTC
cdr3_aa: CASSLSSTVYNEQFF

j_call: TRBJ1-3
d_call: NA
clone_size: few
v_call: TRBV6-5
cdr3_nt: TGTGCCAGCAGTTACGGCGGGGCGCCAGGAAACACCATATATTTT
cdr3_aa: CASSYGGAPGNTIYF

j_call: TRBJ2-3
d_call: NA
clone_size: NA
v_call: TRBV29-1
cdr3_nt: TGCAGCGTTGAGTCCGGGAATACGCAGTATTTT
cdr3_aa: CSVESGNTQYF

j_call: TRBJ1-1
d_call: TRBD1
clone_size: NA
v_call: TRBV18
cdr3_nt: TGTGCCAGCTCACCACTCAGGACAGGGGGCGTCCAGAACACTGAAGCTTTCTTT
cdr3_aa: CASSPLRTGGVQNTEAFF

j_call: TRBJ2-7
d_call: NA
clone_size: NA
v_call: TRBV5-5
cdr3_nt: TGTGCCAGCAGCGACTTCCTTGGCTCCTACGAGCAGTACTTC
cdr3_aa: CASSDFLGSYEQYF

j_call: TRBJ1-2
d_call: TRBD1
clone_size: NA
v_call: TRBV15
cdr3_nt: TGTGCCACCAGCATATGGGACAGCACTAACTATGGCTACACCTTC
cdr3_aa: CATSIWDSTNYGYTF

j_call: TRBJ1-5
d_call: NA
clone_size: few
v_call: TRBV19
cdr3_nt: TGTGCCAGTAGTGCCCTAGGGTTATCAGGGAATCAGCCCCAGCATTTT
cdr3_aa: CASSALGLSGNQPQHF

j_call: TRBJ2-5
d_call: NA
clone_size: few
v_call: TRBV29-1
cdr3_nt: TGCAGCGTTGAGAAGGGTTCCAGGGGAGAGACCCAGTACTTC
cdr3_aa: CSVEKGSRGETQYF

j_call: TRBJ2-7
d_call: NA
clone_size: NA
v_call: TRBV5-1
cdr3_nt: TGCGCCAGCAGCTCGGGACTTCTAGGGGACGAGCAGTACTTC
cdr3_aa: CASSSGLLGDEQYF

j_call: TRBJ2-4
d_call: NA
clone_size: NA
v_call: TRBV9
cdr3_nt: TGTGCCAGCAGCGTAGGGGGCCCACAAAACATTCAGTACTTC
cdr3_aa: CASSVGGPQNIQYF

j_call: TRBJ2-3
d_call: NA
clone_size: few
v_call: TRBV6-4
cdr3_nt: TGTGCCAGCAGTGACTCCGCGGGGACCACAGATACGCAGTATTTT
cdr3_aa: CASSDSAGTTDTQYF

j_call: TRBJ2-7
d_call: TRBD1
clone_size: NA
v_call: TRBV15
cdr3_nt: TGTGCCACCAGTTCCGGGGACAGGGCTGGGGAGCAGTACTTC
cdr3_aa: CATSSGDRAGEQYF

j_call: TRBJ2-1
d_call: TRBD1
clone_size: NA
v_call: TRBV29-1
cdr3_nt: TGCAGGAGGGGGACAGCACGCAACAATGAGCAGTTCTTC
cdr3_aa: CRRGTARNNEQFF

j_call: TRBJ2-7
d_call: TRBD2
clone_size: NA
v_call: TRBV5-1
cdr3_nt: TGCGCCAGCAGCCCAGGGCGGGGGTCCGCCTACGAGCAGTACTTC
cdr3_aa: CASSPGRGSAYEQYF

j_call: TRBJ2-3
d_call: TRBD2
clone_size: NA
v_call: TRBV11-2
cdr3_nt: TGTGCCAGCAGCTTAACAGCGGGAGGGCCAAGCACAGATACGCAGTATTTT
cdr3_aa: CASSLTAGGPSTDTQYF

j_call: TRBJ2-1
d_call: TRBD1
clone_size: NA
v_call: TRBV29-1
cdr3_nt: TGCAGCGTGGCCGGGACAGCAGCCTACAATGAGCAGTTCTTC
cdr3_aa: CSVAGTAAYNEQFF

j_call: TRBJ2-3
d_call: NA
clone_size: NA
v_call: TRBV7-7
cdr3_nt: TGTGCCAGCAGCTCACCCGATCGGGACACAGATACGCAGTATTTT
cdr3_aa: CASSSPDRDTDTQYF

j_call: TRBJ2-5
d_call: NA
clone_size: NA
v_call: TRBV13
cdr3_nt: TGTGCCAGCAGCTTGAGGCTCCAAGAGACCCAGTACTTC
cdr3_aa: CASSLRLQETQYF

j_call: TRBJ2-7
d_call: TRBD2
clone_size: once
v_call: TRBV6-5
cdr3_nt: TGTGCCACCCAGTTGGGGGGGAGCTCCTACGAGCAGTACTTC
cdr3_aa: CATQLGGSSYEQYF

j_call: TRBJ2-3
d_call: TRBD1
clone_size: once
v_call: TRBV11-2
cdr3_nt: TGTGCCAGCAGCCCCCCCGGGACAGGGGGCGTCGATACGCAGTATTTT
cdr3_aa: CASSPPGTGGVDTQYF

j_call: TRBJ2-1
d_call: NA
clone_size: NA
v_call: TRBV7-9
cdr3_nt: TGTGCCAGCAGCTTAGGGGAGGACTACAATGAGCAGTTCTTC
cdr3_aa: CASSLGEDYNEQFF

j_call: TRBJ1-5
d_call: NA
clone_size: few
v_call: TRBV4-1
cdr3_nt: TGCGCCAGCAGCCAAGGGTTCGGAGAACAGCCCCAGCATTTT
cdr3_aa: CASSQGFGEQPQHF

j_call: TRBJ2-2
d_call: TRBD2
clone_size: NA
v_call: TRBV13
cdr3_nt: TGTGCCAGCAGCCTAGCGGGAGGGCCGACCGGGGAGCTGTTTTTT
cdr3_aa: CASSLAGGPTGELFF

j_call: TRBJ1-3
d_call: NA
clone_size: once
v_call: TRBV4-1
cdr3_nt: TGCGCCAGCAGCCAAGATGAGCGGATTATCTCTGGAAACACCATATATTTT
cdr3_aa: CASSQDERIISGNTIYF

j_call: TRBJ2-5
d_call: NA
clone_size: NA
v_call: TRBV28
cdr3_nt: TGTGCCAGCAGGAGGACTACTCCCCTCGGAGAGACCCAGTACTTC
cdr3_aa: CASRRTTPLGETQYF

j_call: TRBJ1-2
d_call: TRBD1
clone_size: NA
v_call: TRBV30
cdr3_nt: TGTGCCTGGACGAGAACCGGGACAGGGAATGGCTACACCTTC
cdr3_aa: CAWTRTGTGNGYTF

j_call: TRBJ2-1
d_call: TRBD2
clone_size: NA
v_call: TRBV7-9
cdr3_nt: TGTTCCAGCAGCTTAGCGTTAGCGGGGGGTTACAATGAGCAGTTCTTC
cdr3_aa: CSSSLALAGGYNEQFF

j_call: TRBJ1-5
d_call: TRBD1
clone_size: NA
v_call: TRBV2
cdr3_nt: TGTGCCAGCAGTCTAACAGGGGGCAATCAGCCCCAGCATTTT
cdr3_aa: CASSLTGGNQPQHF

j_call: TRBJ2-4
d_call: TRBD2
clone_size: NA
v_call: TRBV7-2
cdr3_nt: TGTGCCAGCAGCTTTGACCGGGACTACAAAAACATTCAGTACTTC
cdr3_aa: CASSFDRDYKNIQYF

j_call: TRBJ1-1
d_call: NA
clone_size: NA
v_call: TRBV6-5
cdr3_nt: TGTGCCAGCAGTTACCGCGACAGAGACACTGAAGCTTTCTTT
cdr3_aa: CASSYRDRDTEAFF

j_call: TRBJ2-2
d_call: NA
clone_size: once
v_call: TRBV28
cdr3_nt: TGTGCCAGCAGGGAGGATCCACGGGAGCTGTTTTTT
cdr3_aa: CASREDPRELFF

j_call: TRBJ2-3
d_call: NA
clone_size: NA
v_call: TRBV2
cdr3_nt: TGTGCCAGCAGTGAGAACAGCGGGCCTGGCACAGATACGCAGTATTTT
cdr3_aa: CASSENSGPGTDTQYF

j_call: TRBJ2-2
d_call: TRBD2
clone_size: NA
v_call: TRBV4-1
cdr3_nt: TGCGCCAGCAGCCAAGAATCTAGCGGGGGGACCGCGAACACCGGGGAGCTGTTTTTT
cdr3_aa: CASSQESSGGTANTGELFF

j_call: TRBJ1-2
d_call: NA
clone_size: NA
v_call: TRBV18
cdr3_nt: TGTGCCAGCTCACCGAGCCCGGCCCCGGCGGGGGGCGCTGATGGCTACACCTTC
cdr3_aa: CASSPSPAPAGGADGYTF

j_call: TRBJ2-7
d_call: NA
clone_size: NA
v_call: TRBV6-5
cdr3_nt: TGTGCCGGGGGCAGGGGAGGGGCGGTCGAGCAGTACTTC
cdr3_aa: CAGGRGGAVEQYF

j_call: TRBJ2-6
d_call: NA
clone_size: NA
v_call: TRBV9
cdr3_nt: TGTGCCAGCAGCGTAGGGCCAGGGGTGGTTGGGGCCAACGTCCTGACTTTC
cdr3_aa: CASSVGPGVVGANVLTF

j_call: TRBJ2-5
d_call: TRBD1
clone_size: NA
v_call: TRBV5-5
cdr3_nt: TGTGCCAGCAGCGGCGGACAGGGGTTGACGGGAGAGACCCAGTACTTC
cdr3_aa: CASSGGQGLTGETQYF

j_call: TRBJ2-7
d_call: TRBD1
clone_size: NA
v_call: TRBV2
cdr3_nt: TGTGCCAGCAGTGTAGGGACAGGGGTGAACGAGCAGTACTTC
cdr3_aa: CASSVGTGVNEQYF

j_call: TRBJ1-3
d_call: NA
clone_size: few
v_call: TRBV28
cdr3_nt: TGTGCCAGCAGTTTACAGTCAAACTCTGGAAACACCATATATTTT
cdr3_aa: CASSLQSNSGNTIYF